The 2 T cell receptor beta chains reported below all come from one sample, sequenced in a study of T cell repertoires in cytomegalovirus infection. These TCRs' antigens remain unknown. MiXCR, run by TCRdb on the reads, gives a single entry per CDR3 protein. The repertoire consists of more than 90,000 distinct CDR3 sequences, with roughly a tenth occurring once and the leading ten covering approximately 30%. Material for sequencing was PBMCs, sequenced either directly or after in vitro stimulation (not recorded which). The receptors were gathered from a human donor in good health (CMV status not recorded). Some clones in this sample may be carry-over from other donors' samples.

This clonotype has more than one count but fewer than ten. The chain links TRBV12-5 to TRBJ2-1, with TRBD2 matching 9 bases. Looked up from germline, CDR1 is LGHNT and CDR2 is FRNRAP. Trimming took 4 bases from V and 0 from J; bases not matched to a gene: 10. The CDR3 totals 18 residues. The CDR3 coding sequence is TGTGCTAGTGGTTCCTCCATAGCTAGCGGGGTCTCCTACAATGAGCAGTTCTTC. It is translated as CASGSSIASGVSYNEQFF.

There are many counts of this clonotype. V is TRBV5-1 and J is TRBJ2-1, with a weak D call TRBD2 (5 bases). Trimming left V 4 bases short and J 4 bases short, with 18 bases between. CDR1 SGHRS and CDR2 YFSETQ come from the germline V gene. The CDR3 has 16 amino acids. The CDR3, as DNA: TGCGCCAGCAGCCGTTCGGGCGGGCTGCAGTACAATGAGCAGTTCTTC. Amino acids: CASSRSGGLQYNEQFF.